This T cell receptor beta chain was retrieved from a study of shared clonotypes between healthy human individuals (dated by TCRdb to 2020 to 2022). About the investigation overall: The cohort comprised two women and a few men aged 18 to 49 years. Between about 0.85 and 8.9 billion PBMCs per donor were obtained by leukapheresis. For each donor, three plates each were used for CD4 naive and CD4 memory, two plates were used for CD8 naive, and one plate was used for CD8 memory. Blood TCR repertoires of about 5 healthy adults were deeply sequenced to estimate repertoire size and the extent of clonotype sharing between individuals. To increase sequencing depth and limit assay-specific biases, TCR repertoire library preparation and sequencing were carried out by different laboratories using diverse techniques.

General conclusions and limits of the study: Based on pairwise subsampling, the degree of clonotype sharing among donors was expected to be affected by sequencing depth. Because the study included a small number of donors, the genetic and exposure-history diversity represented was limited. Sharing across a handful of donors was observed for around 5% of naive CD4, over 3% of naive CD8, over 2% of memory CD4, and roughly 0.43% of memory CD8 clonotypes. Compared with non-shared clonotypes, the clonotypes found in all four sorted-subset donors had higher generation probabilities. Naive subsets generally had larger estimated clonotype richness than memory subsets. Sampling was limited to blood, and TCR repertoires in tissue likely differ from TCR repertoires in blood. Rarefaction of sorted-subset datasets indicated incomplete sequencing despite the large sequencing depth.

Inclusive of the bounding cysteine and phenylalanine, the CDR3 is 16 residues long. Only the CDR3 portion is preserved as DNA: 48 bases, with reading frame beginning at the first base. V gives up 0 bases and J gives up 7 bases, and the segment between their germline ends measures 17 bases. From the germline V gene, CDR1 is SGDLS and CDR2 is YYNGEE. Of note for this clone: Its binding antigen is unknown. No much larger clone exists at a distance of one base, and base qualities are not known.

Using the deep immunoSEQ assay, multiplex PCR amplified TCR CDR3 regions from genomic DNA. Extracted genomic DNA from each cell subset was spread evenly across all wells of several immunoSEQ 96-well plates, with each plate serving as a replicate. For sorted subsets, each replicate PCR was loaded with about 0.2 ug genomic DNA, equivalent to 25,000 to 35,000 T cell genomes. The purified libraries were quantified using a Qubit 3.0 fluorometer, sized with a Bioanalyzer 2100, and then quantified again using the KAPA Library Quantification kit. Each immunoSEQ 96-well plate was sequenced on its own single-read 150-cycle Illumina NextSeq 550 flow cell. In the authors' own workflow: Because the immunoSEQ output included only junctional sequences and no quality scores, the filtering could not be the same as the filtering used for full-length reads. Sequences were annotated with PyIR, a Python wrapper for IgBLAST v1.9, using IMGT germline references to assign V/J genes and CDR3. Any read was removed if the V/J assignment was weak (E-value above 1e-6), the CDR3 was missing, or the read contained stop codons, out-of-frame junctions, or ambiguous translated residues. V3J clonotypes were defined as sequences sharing an identical inferred V gene, J gene, and CDR3 amino acid sequence. The percentage overlap between two repertoires was calculated by dividing the number of shared unique clonotypes by the size of the smaller repertoire. Richness of each repertoire was evaluated using RTK rarefaction, the Chao1 estimator, and Recon v2.1 estimates of unobserved clonotypes. Generation probabilities were computed with OLGA for all TCRbeta clonotypes obtained by the gDNA method from several donors. TCRdb retrieved this table from immuneACCESS and kept in-frame rearrangements only. Not all clones are present; in checked studies, unresolved V genes account for under half, and no reason is known for the remainder. Clone size and V and J calls were adopted from that table, with D and trimming inferred from the DNA. The sample table lists around 1,100,000 clones, approximately 80% of them with a count of one. The top ten clones comprise approximately 0.95% of the sample.

The donors were healthy, HIV-negative adults with no recently reported acute infections or vaccinations. Every donor was a Caucasian adult residing in Nashville, Tennessee, USA. Magnetic negative selection was used to enrich CD4+ T cells, after which naive cells were positively selected on CD45RA and the negative fraction became the memory subset. Blood was obtained by leukapheresis, after which PBMCs were separated by Ficoll-Histopaque density gradient centrifugation and cryopreserved in liquid nitrogen vapor phase. Analytical flow cytometry was used to check the purity and quantity of every magnetically sorted T cell population. Genomic DNA was isolated from each sorted fraction and quantified by UV absorbance on a Nanodrop 2000c.

Sample: memory CD4+ T cells from PBMCs. Per the publication, the cell subset or site label means: CD45RA-negative fraction. This receptor was identified in a man aged 18 to 35 in good health. Some clones in this sample may be carry-over from other donors' samples. The chain couples TRBV9 to TRBJ2-1; TRBD2 is a weak D gene call, 6 bases matching. The DNA is TGTGCCAGCAGCGTAGTGGGGCGGGATTGGATAAATGAGCAGTTCTTC. It codes for CASSVVGRDWINEQFF.